This T cell receptor (beta chain) was recorded in a study of response to subunit inactivated influenza vaccine. Notes on the study in general: Authors suggested seasonal influenza vaccinations each recruit few new T cells.

Trimming left V 4 bases short and J 5 bases short, with 11 bases between. The CDR3 totals 13 residues. Germline CDR1 SNHLY, CDR2 FYNNEI. TCRdb re-called the RT-PCR reads with MiXCR, one entry per CDR3 protein. The repertoire holds 250,000 to 350,000 distinct CDR3 sequences, with roughly 22% as singletons. This clonotype was found many times. Antigen specificity is unknown. Sample: PBMCs from blood, taken approximately 22 months after vaccination. The chain is built from TRBV2 and TRBJ1-2; TRBD1 might be the D (6 bases). The TCR sequence derives from a man aged 50 to 75 who received an inactivated influenza vaccine. The CDR3 region has the DNA TGTGCCAGCAGTGCACAGGGCGGGTATGGCTACACCTTC. Its protein is CASSAQGGYGYTF. Using reference TRBV2 and TRBJ1-2 for the parts outside the CDR3, the full variable domain is EPEVTQTPSHQVTQMGQEVILRCVPISNHLYFYWYRQILGQKVEFLVSFYNNEISEKSEIFDDQFSVERPDGSNFTLKIRSTKLEDSAMYFCASSAQGGYGYTFGSGTRLTVV.